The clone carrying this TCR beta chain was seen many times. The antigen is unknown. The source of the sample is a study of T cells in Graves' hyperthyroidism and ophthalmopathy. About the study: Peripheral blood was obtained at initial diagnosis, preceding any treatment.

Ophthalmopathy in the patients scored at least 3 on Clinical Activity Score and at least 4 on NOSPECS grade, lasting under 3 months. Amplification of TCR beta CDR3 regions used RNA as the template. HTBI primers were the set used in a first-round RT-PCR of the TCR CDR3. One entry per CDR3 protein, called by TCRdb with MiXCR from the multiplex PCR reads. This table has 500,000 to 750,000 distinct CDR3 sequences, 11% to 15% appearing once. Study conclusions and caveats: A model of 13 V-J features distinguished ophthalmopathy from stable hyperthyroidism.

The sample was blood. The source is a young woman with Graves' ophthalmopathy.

The CDR3 loop is CASSLIQGSEQYF. Written as DNA, the CDR3 is TGTGCCAGCAGCCTAATCCAGGGGAGCGAGCAGTACTTC. This rearrangement joins TRBV7-3 to TRBJ2-7; perhaps TRBD1 as D (6 bases). Germline assignment: CDR1 SGHTA and CDR2 FQGTGA. V lost 5 bases, J lost 6 bases, and 14 bases lay in between. This CDR3 spans 13 amino acids.